This T cell receptor beta chain appears in the sequencing data of a study of T-cell memory formation after mild COVID-19. Study details: TCR clusters were mostly confined to one donor each.

The trim removed 2 bases at V and 3 bases at J, leaving 0 bases unmatched. Germline CDR1 reads SEHNR; CDR2 reads FQNEAQ (reference sequence). This CDR3 spans 15 amino acids. Study results and caveats: Several responding clones turned up in pre-infection memory, indicating that cross-reactive memory may have taken part.

A 5'RACE reaction primed in the constant segment made cDNA libraries of TCR alpha and TCR beta, and these carried sample barcodes and UMIs. MiXCR, run by TCRdb on the 5' RACE reads, gives a single entry per CDR3 protein. The sample lists hundreds of thousands of distinct CDR3 sequences, 28% occurring once. This clonotype turned up a few times. Its specificity is unknown. Sample: PBMCs or a T cell subset sorted from them (not recorded which). This receptor was identified in an adult woman who had mild COVID-19 (a few samples of this study predate the infection). Cell type and time point are not known. V and J are TRBV7-9 and TRBJ1-6, with 8 bases matching TRBD1. The CDR3 loop is CASSLTGGYNSPLHF. The CDR3, as DNA: TGTGCCAGCAGCTTAACAGGGGGCTATAATTCACCCCTCCACTTT.